What follows are 18 T cell receptor beta chains derived from one specimen sequenced in a study of T cells in tuberculosis. Assay: immunoSEQ multiplex PCR; the TCRdb copy retains only in-frame clones and omits some. The repertoire holds 25,000 to 30,000 clones, with about 91% as singletons. Time point: new active TB diagnosis, blood taken before or within 7 days of starting treatment. The sequencing used PBMCs, collected at tuberculosis diagnosis. The receptor source for this set is an adult with tuberculosis.

The rearrangement joins TRBV29-1 to TRBJ1-2; D gene unclear. Germline V gene sequence: CDR1 SQVTM, CDR2 ANQGSEA. Trimming removed 1 base at V and 1 base at J, with 13 bases between. The CDR3 loop spans 15 amino acids. As DNA, the CDR3 is TGCAGCGTTGAAGCGGTGGGAGGACTTAACTATGGCTACACCTTC. Its translation is CSVEAVGGLNYGYTF.

The chain uses TRBV7-3 and TRBJ2-6; 7 bases fit TRBD1. The CDR3 contains 15 residues. Germline V lookup: CDR1 SGHTA, CDR2 FQGTGA. V gave up 5 bases and J gave up 4 bases; unmatched junction bases: 5. For the CDR3, the DNA is TGTGCCAGCAGCGACAGGGCAGCCGGGGCCAACGTCCTGACTTTC. Translated, it gives CASSDRAAGANVLTF.

The rearrangement joins TRBV7-2 to TRBJ1-2, with 7 bases that match TRBD1. Germline loops: CDR1 SGHTA, CDR2 FQGNSA. V was pared by 6 bases and J by 3 bases, with 7 bases of the junction left unmatched. The CDR3 covers 14 residues. The CDR3 loop reads CASRPTGMYYGYTF. The CDR3 coding sequence is TGTGCCAGCAGACCGACAGGGATGTACTATGGCTACACCTTC. Full variable domain (rest looked up from reference TRBV7-2 and TRBJ1-2): GAGVSQSPSNKVTEKGKDVELRCDPISGHTALYWYRQSLGQGLEFLIYFQGNSAPDKSGLPSDRFSAERTGGSVSTLTIQRTQQEDSAVYLCASRPTGMYYGYTFGSGTRLTVV.

The J gene is TRBJ2-1, the V gene TRBV15; 8 positions agree with TRBD2. The CDR3 sequence is 16 residues long. J gave up 9 bases and V 0 bases, and 10 bases lay outside the gene matches. Germline CDR1 and CDR2: LNHNV and YYDKDF (reference sequence). The CDR3 DNA sequence: TGTGCCACCAGCAGAGAACTAGCGGCAACTATGAGTGAGCAGTTCTTC. It encodes CATSRELAATMSEQFF.

This sequence joins TRBV5-4 and TRBJ1-1; the D gene is possibly TRBD1 (5 bases). V lost 0 bases and J 0 bases, leaving 12 bases between the germline ends. The germline CDR1 and CDR2 sequences are SGHNT and YYREEE (reference sequence). The CDR3 length is 16 residues. The chain's CDR3 is CASSLDGASLNTEAFF. The CDR3 DNA reads TGTGCCAGCAGCTTGGATGGGGCGAGCCTGAACACTGAAGCTTTCTTT. Based on the CDR3 plus reference TRBV5-4 and TRBJ1-1, the full variable domain is ETGVTQSPTHLIKTRGQQVTLRCSSQSGHNTVSWYQQALGQGPQFIFQYYREEENGRGNFPPRFSGLQFPNYSSELNVNALELDDSALYLCASSLDGASLNTEAFFGQGTRLTVV.

The chain couples TRBV7-6 to TRBJ2-1, with 9 nucleotides matching TRBD2. The CDR3 consists of 16 residues. The germline gives CDR1 SGHVS, CDR2 FNYEAQ. The trim removed 2 bases at V and 1 base at J, leaving 3 bases unmatched. DNA of the CDR3: TGTGCCAGCAGCTTAAGCGGGGGGCCGTCCTACAATGAGCAGTTCTTC. It encodes CASSLSGGPSYNEQFF.

The rearrangement uses TRBV30 and TRBJ2-7, with 12 positions matching TRBD2. The CDR3 consists of 16 residues. The V and J ends lost 3 bases and 3 bases, in that order; junction bases with no gene match: 9. From germline, CDR1 is GTSNPN and CDR2 SVGIG (reference sequence). CDR3 bases: TGTGCCTGGAGACCACTAGCGGGGGGCCCCGGCTACGAGCAGTACTTC. It is translated as CAWRPLAGGPGYEQYF.

V and J are TRBV6-5 and TRBJ1-1, with D unresolved. Trimming stripped 2 bases from V and 11 bases from J, with 15 bases between. The CDR3 consists of 13 residues. The germline V gene encodes CDR1 MNHEY and CDR2 SVGAGI. CDR3 residues: CASSYQSGPVAFF. The CDR3 DNA reads TGTGCCAGCAGTTACCAGAGCGGGCCGGTGGCTTTCTTT.

The rearrangement links TRBV18 to TRBJ2-1; possibly TRBD1 for D (5 bases). V lost 1 base and J 6 bases, leaving 10 bases between the germline ends. The germline V gene has CDR1 KGHSH and CDR2 LQKENI. The CDR3 is 14 amino acids. The CDR3 region has the DNA TGTGCCAGCTCACCACTTCAGGGTGGCAATGAGCAGTTCTTC. The encoded protein is CASSPLQGGNEQFF. The variable domain in full, completed from reference TRBV18 and TRBJ2-1, reads NAGVMQNPRHLVRRRGQEARLRCSPMKGHSHVYWYRQLPEEGLKFMVYLQKENIIDESGMPKERFSAEFPKEGPSILRIQQVVRGDSAAYFCASSPLQGGNEQFFGPGTRLTVL.

This chain joins TRBV14 and TRBJ2-1; D gene uncertain. The CDR3 has 13 amino acids. Trimming took 1 base from V and 13 from J, leaving 14 bases between them. CDR1 is SGHDN, CDR2 FVKESK, per germline. The CDR3 DNA follows: TGTGCCAGCAGCCAAGCCCCCGATTGGGCACAGTTCTTC. This gives the protein CASSQAPDWAQFF.

The V and J genes are TRBV28 and TRBJ2-1, with TRBD1 matching 8 bases. CDR3 length equals 14 residues. In germline, CDR1 is MDHEN, CDR2 SYDVKM. After removal of 6 bases from V and 3 bases from J, the junction contained 4 bases not matched to a gene. The DNA of the CDR3 is TGTGCCAGCAGATCGGACAGGGACTACAATGAGCAGTTCTTC. Translation: CASRSDRDYNEQFF. Full variable domain (outside the CDR3, taken from reference TRBV28 and TRBJ2-1): DVKVTQSSRYLVKRTGEKVFLECVQDMDHENMFWYRQDPGLGLRLIYFSYDVKMKEKGDIPEGYSVSREKKERFSLILESASTNQTSMYLCASRSDRDYNEQFFGPGTRLTVL.

The chain uses TRBV21-1 and TRBJ2-3; TRBD1 is the table's D call and was not checked against the DNA. TRBV21-1 is a pseudogene. The CDR3 totals 17 residues. The CDR3 loop reads CASSKAAKPRHTDTQYF. The DNA for the CDR3 is TGTGCCAGCAGCAAAGCGGCAAAACCGCGACACACAGATACGCAGTATTTT.

J is TRBJ1-3 and V is TRBV5-6; D is undetermined. Looked up from germline, CDR1 is SGHDT and CDR2 is YYEEEE. Trimming took 0 bases from V and 4 from J, leaving 8 bases between them. The CDR3 is 14 amino acids. This CDR3 is CASSLGTIGNTIYF. CDR3 DNA sequence: TGTGCCAGCAGCTTGGGGACTATAGGAAACACCATATATTTT.

This clone was counted only a few times. This chain connects TRBV7-2 to TRBJ1-1; no clear D gene. Looked up from germline, CDR1 is SGHTA and CDR2 is FQGNSA. The CDR3 is 13 residues long. The V and J ends lost 5 bases and 3 bases respectively, with 10 bases between them. CDR3 coding DNA: TGTGCCAGCAGCACCGACCGGGACACTGAAGCTTTCTTT. It encodes CASSTDRDTEAFF.

The gene calls are TRBV27 and TRBJ2-7; 11 bases line up with TRBD2. J gave up 7 bases and V 2 bases, and 13 bases lay outside the gene matches. Germline CDR1 reads MNHEY; CDR2 reads SMNVEV (reference sequence). This CDR3 is built from 17 residues. Here the CDR3 DNA reads TGTGCCAGCAGTTTAGCACTAGCGGGAGCGAGTTTGGGGGAGCAGTACTTC. Translated, it gives CASSLALAGASLGEQYF.

The chain has TRBV19 and TRBJ1-1; 7 bases map to TRBD1. Germline CDR1 LNHDA, CDR2 SQIVND (reference sequence). Germline trimming cut 7 bases from V and 0 bases from J; bases unmatched to any gene: 5. The length of the CDR3 is 14 residues. DNA of the CDR3: TGTGCCAGTAACCGACAGGGAATGAACACTGAAGCTTTCTTT. Protein sequence: CASNRQGMNTEAFF. Drawing the rest from reference TRBV19 and TRBJ1-1, the complete variable domain is DGGITQSPKYLFRKEGQNVTLSCEQNLNHDAMYWYRQDPGQGLRLIYYSQIVNDFQKGDIAEGYSVSREKKESFPLTVTSAQKNPTAFYLCASNRQGMNTEAFFGQGTRLTVV.

The V and J genes are TRBV7-2 and TRBJ1-2; TRBD1 is a possible D gene (6 bases). CDR1 and CDR2 from the germline V gene are SGHTA and FQGNSA. The germline V and J ends were trimmed by 3 bases and 8 bases, with 19 bases remaining between them. This CDR3 has 15 amino acids. The CDR3 DNA reads as TGTGCCAGCAGCTTTACGCTTGACAGGACGGGGGGCTACACCTTC. Amino acids: CASSFTLDRTGGYTF.

This rearrangement joins TRBV7-8 to TRBJ1-6; TRBD1 is a possible D gene (6 bases). The CDR3 is made up of 16 amino acids. V was shortened by 1 base and J by 5 bases, with 12 bases between the two germline ends. CDR1 and CDR2 (germline): SGHVS, FQNEAQ. CDR3 in amino acids: CASSLGVYRDNSPLHF. The CDR3 DNA reads as TGTGCCAGCAGCTTAGGAGTCTACAGGGATAATTCACCCCTCCACTTT.